This T cell receptor (beta chain) comes out of a study of CD8 T cells in Susac syndrome (dated by TCRdb to the late 2010s). For the study in its entirety: Whether CD8+ T cell activation and differentiation in Susac syndrome was antigen driven was tested using repertoire sequencing. The clonality of the CD8+ T cell repertoire was compared across over 9 healthy donors, some 14 Susac syndrome patients and roughly 16 multiple sclerosis patients. General findings and caveats noted by the study authors: The number of individuals in the TCR sequencing and HLA analysis was recognized as being relatively small.

CDR1 and CDR2 are read off the germline V gene (reference sequence) as DFQATT and SNEGSKA. Unmatched junction bases come to 10, with V trimmed by 4 bases and J by 7 bases. The CDR3, from cysteine to phenylalanine, totals 15 residues. Of all the DNA, just the CDR3 is kept, 45 bases in frame from base 1. This clonotype was recorded only once. Its target antigen remains unknown. Base qualities are missing; no much larger clone stands one base away. Support from one read is weak. High-throughput TCR beta sequencing profiled peripheral blood CD8+ and CD4+ T cells from healthy donors, Susac syndrome patients and multiple sclerosis patients. The multiple sclerosis controls were treatment-naive patients whose relapsing-remitting disease, either stable or active, fulfilled the revised McDonald criteria. Bulk CD8+ and CD4+ T cells were purified magnetically by negative isolation, whereas CD8+ TEMRA cells were enriched by FACS. Blood was collected in EDTA tubes and processed within 24 hours, with PBMCs isolated through density gradient centrifugation. PBMCs intended for TCR sequencing were cryopreserved in liquid nitrogen and thawed later in a water bath at 37 degrees C. A purity of at least 90% was achieved for sorted or isolated CD4+, CD8+ and CD8+ TEMRA cells.

RNA was extracted with the RNeasy kit and about 0.45 to 1 ug was reverse transcribed using random hexamers. The immunoSEQ multiplex PCR assay, which covers 54 Vbeta and 13 Jbeta segments, was used to amplify TCR beta CDR3 regions. To correct PCR amplification bias, a synthetic template baseline was used for both primer optimization and computational correction. As for how the authors treated the data: Reads were annotated to V, D and J genes per IMGT and analyzed with immunoSEQ Analyzer, keeping only productive sequences. To calculate clonality, Shannon entropy was normalized by log2 of the number of productive unique sequences and then subtracted from one. Public and private clones were assessed among the 100 most prevalent clones of each patient and control. Clones were defined as Susac-specific if absent from the healthy and MS cohorts, from 900 to 1,200 published viral clones and from other ImmuneACCESS disease sequences. TCRdb handled the public reads itself, with Q25 trimming in fastp and clone calling in MiXCR, and kept productive beta chains. Duplicate CDR3 protein sequences are folded into a single record with the most common DNA and genes. Here the V and J calls rest on TCRdb's processing, not on the authors' analysis. In all, the sample holds some 260,000 distinct CDR3 sequences, and roughly 85% of those were seen once. The biggest ten clones account for approximately 0.11% of the sample.

The receptor's source is a human donor with multiple sclerosis. Sample: CD8+ T cells from PBMCs. The receptor chain draws on TRBV20-1 and TRBJ2-1; TRBD2 fits 10 bases in the junction. The nucleotide sequence reads as follows: TGCAGTGCTAAGACTTTGACTAGCGGGTGGAATGAGCAGTTCTTC. Its translation is CSAKTLTSGWNEQFF.